This T cell receptor (beta chain) originates from a study of cytomegalovirus exposure and HLA in healthy donors. V lost 1 base to trimming and J lost 10 bases; unmatched junction nucleotides: 6. The CDR3 length is 13 residues. Germline loops: CDR1 SGHTA, CDR2 FQGNSA. PCR used 60 Vbeta primers and 13 Jbeta primers. Sequenced by immunoSEQ multiplex PCR; TCRdb stores in-frame clones only, minus some. This sample has 140,000 to 150,000 clones, with around 67% found just once. The TCR originated in a woman younger than 35 in good health and CMV-seronegative. The V gene is TRBV7-2, the J gene TRBJ1-1, with TRBD1 matching 7 bases. Sequencing was performed on PBMCs. The CDR3 reads CASSLGGQKGAFF. CDR3 sequence (DNA): TGTGCCAGCAGCTTAGGGGGACAGAAAGGAGCTTTCTTT. Combining the CDR3 with reference TRBV7-2 and TRBJ1-1 gives the whole variable domain GAGVSQSPSNKVTEKGKDVELRCDPISGHTALYWYRQSLGQGLEFLIYFQGNSAPDKSGLPSDRFSAERTGGSVSTLTIQRTQQEDSAVYLCASSLGGQKGAFFGQGTRLTVV.